This T cell receptor (beta chain) was identified during a study of blood T cells in healthy people across ages. Per the germline V gene, CDR1 is MDHEN and CDR2 is SYDVKM. The CDR3 runs 14 residues. Trimming cost V 6 bases and J 4 bases, with 15 bases left between them. A second PCR, run for about 6 to 12 cycles, used a sample-barcoded 5' primer plus a J-beta primer mix. Via MiXCR, TCRdb re-called the 5' RACE reads, giving one row per CDR3 protein. The profile covers around 1,000,000 distinct CDR3 sequences, with approximately 25% appearing a single time and 0.75% taken by the ten largest. This clonotype has more than one count but fewer than ten. This sample was also put to use in a study of T cells of mothers and their children. In that study: Persisting microchimeric T cell clones went undetected.

The receptor was isolated from a girl between 2 and 10 years old in good health. The V call is TRBV28, the J call TRBJ1-2, with D hard to call. The specimen sequenced was blood. CDR3 in DNA: TGTGCCAGCAGCCCTAGACTGACCCCCTATGGCTACACCTTC. Translating it yields CASSPRLTPYGYTF.